Presented here are 23 T cell receptor beta chains from one specimen sequenced in a study of blood T cell repertoires in COVID-19. The assay was immunoSEQ multiplex PCR, and TCRdb's table has in-frame clones only and misses some. The table includes 35,000 to 55,000 clones, about 89% detected once. The specimen sequenced was peripheral blood. These receptors came from a man between 65 and 85 years old with active COVID-19.

The chain couples TRBV3-1 (or the pseudogene TRBV3-2) to TRBJ2-5; 8 bases fit TRBD1. After removal of 0 bases from V and 5 bases from J, the junction contained 5 bases not matched to a gene. The CDR3 totals 15 residues. Germline V gives CDR1 LGHDT, CDR2 YNNKEL (reference sequence). CDR3 coding DNA: TGTGCCAGCAGCCAAGATGCAGGGGGCGCCGAGACCCAGTACTTC. Amino acids: CASSQDAGGAETQYF.

The gene calls are TRBV5-1 and TRBJ2-7; D might be TRBD1 (6 bases). The CDR3 runs 14 residues. V lost 5 bases and J 3 bases, leaving 15 bases between the germline ends. Germline loops: CDR1 SGHRS, CDR2 YFSETQ. CDR3 amino acids: CASRGAGVIYEQYF. The CDR3, as DNA: TGCGCCAGCAGGGGGGCAGGGGTAATCTACGAGCAGTACTTC.

This clone was found once. The chain employs TRBV7-9 and TRBJ2-3; 7 bases fit TRBD2. Germline V CDR1 and CDR2: SEHNR, FQNEAQ (reference sequence). The CDR3 is made up of 14 amino acids. V was clipped by 8 bases and J by 0 bases; unmatched bases: 5. This CDR3 is CASGWTSSTDTQYF. CDR3 DNA: TGTGCCAGCGGTTGGACTAGTAGCACAGATACGCAGTATTTT.

The chain recombines TRBV13 with TRBJ2-2; the match to TRBD1 covers 11 bases. V was pared by 7 bases and J by 7 bases, with 5 bases of the junction left unmatched. The length of the CDR3 is 14 residues. Germline V gives CDR1 PRHDT, CDR2 FYEKMQ (reference sequence). The DNA of the CDR3 is TGTGCCAGCACGGACAGGGGGCCGTTCGGGGAGCTGTTTTTT. This sequence encodes CASTDRGPFGELFF.

The chain couples TRBV30 to TRBJ2-7; 8 bases are shared with TRBD2. This CDR3 comprises 17 residues. Germline V gene sequence: CDR1 GTSNPN, CDR2 SVGIG (reference sequence). After removal of 3 bases from V and 1 base from J, the junction contained 14 bases not matched to a gene. CDR3 amino acids: CAWRLFCGGCPSYEQYF. Written as DNA, the CDR3 is TGTGCCTGGAGACTATTTTGCGGGGGGTGCCCGTCCTACGAGCAGTACTTC.

The chain recombines TRBV27 with TRBJ1-6; TRBD1 might be the D (6 bases). Looked up from germline, CDR1 is MNHEY and CDR2 is SMNVEV (reference sequence). The CDR3 length is 15 residues. V was shortened by 6 bases and J by 7 bases, with 16 bases between the two germline ends. In DNA, the CDR3 is TGTGCCAGCAGCGTCCGGGACAATCGGAATTCACCCCTCCACTTT. Translating gives CASSVRDNRNSPLHF.

The chain is built from TRBV21-1 and TRBJ2-1; the D call in the table, TRBD1, was not verified against the DNA. TRBV21-1 is a pseudogene locus. CDR3 length equals 16 residues. DNA of the CDR3: TGTGCCAGCACCAAGTTAGAACAGGGGGATTCGAATGAGCAGTTCTTC. Protein product: CASTKLEQGDSNEQFF.

The chain joins TRBV2 to TRBJ2-5; TRBD2 matches 13 bases. Germline CDR1 reads SNHLY; CDR2 reads FYNNEI. Trimming removed 8 bases from V and 2 bases from J; junction bases left unmatched: 2. The CDR3 is 14 amino acids. CDR3 loop: CASETSGGQETQYF. The CDR3 DNA is TGTGCCAGCGAGACTAGCGGGGGGCAAGAGACCCAGTACTTC.

The chain has TRBV6-5 and TRBJ2-5; D gene unclear. In germline, CDR1 is MNHEY, CDR2 SVGAGI. This CDR3 is built from 14 residues. V was trimmed by 7 bases and J by 0 bases, leaving 12 bases between them. CDR3 coding DNA: TGTGCCAGCAACCAAGAGAGGTACCAAGAGACCCAGTACTTC. Its translation is CASNQERYQETQYF.

This clone was seen only once. The CDR3 bases are TGTGCCAGCAGCCAAGATCTAAGGACTAGCGGGAACGAGCAGTACTTC. Its protein is CASSQDLRTSGNEQYF. This rearrangement joins TRBV3-1 (or the pseudogene TRBV3-2) to TRBJ2-7; 12 bases agree with TRBD2. After removal of 0 bases from V and 5 bases from J, the junction contained 5 bases not matched to a gene. The CDR3 is 16 amino acids. Germline V gives CDR1 LGHDT, CDR2 YNNKEL (reference sequence).

The chain uses TRBV4-3 and TRBJ2-3; D is perhaps TRBD2 (6 bases). Trimming cost V 5 bases and J 1 base, with 13 bases left between them. The germline CDR1 and CDR2 sequences are LGHNA and YSLEER. The CDR3 loop spans 15 amino acids. CDR3 sequence: CASSNRLGGTDTQYF. The CDR3 nucleotides are TGCGCCAGCAGCAACCGACTAGGTGGCACAGATACGCAGTATTTT.

The chain is built from TRBV7-3 and TRBJ2-1; 15 bases are a match to TRBD2. V trimming: 5 bases; J trimming: 10 bases; junction bases outside the gene matches: 6. The germline V gene has CDR1 SGHTA and CDR2 FQGTGA. This CDR3 has 15 residues. The CDR3: CASSPGLAGGQEQFF. Written as DNA, the CDR3 is TGTGCCAGCAGCCCCGGACTAGCGGGGGGGCAAGAGCAGTTCTTC.

J is TRBJ1-1 and V is TRBV6-6, with D perhaps TRBD1 (5 bases). The CDR3 covers 12 residues. V was cut by 9 bases and J by 1 base, with 9 bases left in between. Germline V CDR1 and CDR2: MNHNY, SVGAGI (reference sequence). This CDR3 is CASAGPNTEAFF. CDR3 sequence (DNA): TGTGCCAGTGCAGGGCCGAACACTGAAGCTTTCTTT.

V is TRBV6-5 and J is TRBJ2-2; the match to TRBD1 covers 7 bases. The CDR3 has 15 residues. Germline CDR1 is MNHEY and CDR2 is SVGAGI. Trimming at V came to 5 bases and at J to 1 base, leaving 4 bases not matched to a gene. The CDR3 DNA reads TGTGCCAGCAGTAGGAACAGGGGGAACACCGGGGAGCTGTTTTTT. Amino acids: CASSRNRGNTGELFF.

As DNA, the CDR3 is TGCGCCAGCAGCTTGGCAGTTGATACGCAGTATTTT. The encoded protein is CASSLAVDTQYF. The chain couples TRBV5-1 to TRBJ2-3, with no clear D. Germline loops: CDR1 SGHRS, CDR2 YFSETQ. V dropped 0 bases and J dropped 6 bases, with 5 bases sitting between them. This CDR3 is built from 12 residues.

This clone was seen a single time. The rearrangement links TRBV16 to TRBJ1-5; no clear D gene. The CDR3 runs to 14 residues. V gave up 2 bases and J gave up 0 bases, with 5 bases separating them. Looked up from germline, CDR1 is KGHSY and CDR2 is FQNENV. In DNA, the CDR3 is TGTGCCAGCAGCCAAACAGATAGCAATCAGCCCCAGCATTTT. This translates into CASSQTDSNQPQHF.

Of note for this clone: The sample holds other DNA sequences that translate to the same CDR3. This chain links TRBV7-4 with TRBJ1-4; 9 bases are a match to TRBD1. From germline, CDR1 is SGHVT and CDR2 SQSDAQ. V lost 7 bases and J lost 8; bases outside the gene matches: 8. This CDR3 is 14 amino acids long. In DNA form, the CDR3 reads TGTGCCAGCACCAAGACAGGGGGTCACGAAAAACTGTTTTTT. Amino acids: CASTKTGGHEKLFF.

This chain connects TRBV5-5 to TRBJ1-6; TRBD1 matches at 7 bases. The CDR3 is 16 residues long. V shed 2 bases, J shed 6 bases, and the junction held 8 bases outside the gene matches. Germline CDR1 reads SGHKS; CDR2 reads YYEKEE (reference sequence). Here the CDR3 reads CASSFGDSRINSPLHF. As DNA, the CDR3 is TGTGCCAGCAGCTTTGGGGACAGCCGAATTAATTCACCCCTCCACTTT.

The chain links TRBV19 to TRBJ2-3; 8 bases match TRBD2. CDR1 and CDR2 from the germline V gene are LNHDA and SQIVND (reference sequence). J gave up 3 bases and V 5 bases, and 13 bases lay outside the gene matches. The CDR3 has 17 amino acids. CDR3 loop: CASSPQKLAGSTDTQYF. CDR3 DNA: TGTGCCAGTAGTCCCCAGAAGCTAGCGGGTAGTACAGATACGCAGTATTTT.

The V call is TRBV2, the J call TRBJ1-4; D is perhaps TRBD1 (5 bases). With 3 bases removed from V and 7 bases from J, the gap between germline ends came to 12 bases. CDR1 is SNHLY, CDR2 FYNNEI, per germline. The CDR3 length is 14 residues. The DNA of the CDR3 is TGTGCCAGCAGTGAGAATAGGGGCGGTGAAAAACTGTTTTTT. This translates into CASSENRGGEKLFF.

The J gene is TRBJ2-5, the V gene TRBV27; 7 bases match TRBD2. Losses at the gene ends were 2 bases for V and 2 bases for J; bases not matched to a gene: 17. The germline V gene encodes CDR1 MNHEY and CDR2 SMNVEV (reference sequence). CDR3 length: 19 residues. The DNA of the CDR3 is TGTGCCAGCAGTTTACTTGGGGCGGGGCGGGGGTCCTCACAAGAGACCCAGTACTTC. It translates to CASSLLGAGRGSSQETQYF.

The V call is TRBV27, the J call TRBJ2-2, with a tentative D call TRBD2 (5 bases). The germline V gene has CDR1 MNHEY and CDR2 SMNVEV (reference sequence). V dropped 7 bases and J dropped 4 bases, with 22 bases sitting between them. This CDR3 comprises 17 residues. The CDR3 DNA follows: TGTGCCAGCACCTTAGAAGTAGGACGGGGATTCACCGGGGAGCTGTTTTTT. Its protein is CASTLEVGRGFTGELFF.

This chain connects TRBV29-1 to TRBJ2-7, with 11 positions matching TRBD1. The V segment lost 4 bases and the J segment 6 bases; nucleotides outside the gene matches: 11. The CDR3 contains 15 residues. Germline lookup yields CDR1 SQVTM and CDR2 ANQGSEA. Written as DNA, the CDR3 is TGCAGCGTTGCTAAAATTGGACAGGGGGCGGGCGAGCAGTACTTC. It translates to CSVAKIGQGAGEQYF.